The clone carrying this T cell receptor (beta chain) appeared a single time. What it binds is not known. Sequencing used immunoSEQ multiplex PCR; TCRdb keeps in-frame clones, though not all of them. Here the sample spans tens of thousands of clones, 70% to 90% being singletons. The data originate from a study of T cell responses to AZD1222 COVID-19 vaccine. General study findings and limits: Repertoires were sampled only after the peak T cell response. Mostly white British, mostly female donors; authors suggested clonal diversity may be underestimated.

The CDR3 consists of 15 residues. CDR1 and CDR2 (germline): SGHRS, YFSETQ. V was pared by 3 bases and J by 2 bases, with 14 bases between. This sequence originates from an adult in good health. This chain connects TRBV5-1 to TRBJ1-1, with a tentative D call TRBD1 (6 bases). The material sequenced was peripheral blood, taken on day 0 of AZD1222 vaccination. This chain's CDR3 is CASSWGPGANTEAFF. CDR3 sequence (DNA): TGCGCCAGCAGCTGGGGCCCGGGGGCAAACACTGAAGCTTTCTTT.